Listed below are T cell receptor beta chains from one sample, sequenced in a study of blood T cell repertoires in COVID-19. Clones were read by immunoSEQ multiplex PCR, and TCRdb kept only the in-frame ones, dropping some. The profile shows around 39,000 clones, approximately 87% of them singletons. The sample was peripheral blood. The receptor set was obtained from a man between 65 and 80 years old with acute or convalescent COVID-19. The CDR3 runs from the conserved cysteine through the conserved F or W. Clone size is given for some rows only: seen once, a few or many times, or a class if the clone is expanded.

V	J	size	CDR3
TRBV3-1/TRBV3-2	TRBJ1-1	.	CASSQSRDQAFF
TRBV6-5	TRBJ1-4	once	CASSLRGEKLFF
TRBV7-2	TRBJ1-2	.	CASSSAGTRGGYTF
TRBV7-3	TRBJ1-2	.	CASSSQGGAYGYTF
TRBV4-3	TRBJ2-3	.	CASSPNPLAGAPDTQYF
TRBV10-3	TRBJ1-2	.	CAISEPRAPYGYTF
TRBV7-2	TRBJ2-5	.	CASSLIPVRAQETQYF
TRBV21-1	TRBJ2-5	.	CASSNCPSHTQETQYF
TRBV5-1	TRBJ2-2	.	CASSSDTNTGELFF
TRBV18	TRBJ2-5	.	CASSPQRGDQETQYF
TRBV12-3/TRBV12-4	TRBJ2-7	.	CASSPGTDYEQYF
TRBV27	TRBJ1-2	.	CASSSRTGYGYTF
TRBV5-6	TRBJ2-1	.	CASSLLRTGGFEQFF
TRBV7-6	TRBJ1-4	.	CASSPRGLTNEKLFF
TRBV7-2	TRBJ1-5	once	CASSAEQGNQPQHF
TRBV29-1	TRBJ1-6	.	CSVGGQDSSPLHF
TRBV6-2/TRBV6-3	TRBJ1-1	.	CASSYSPGTEAFF
TRBV28	TRBJ2-5	.	CASSSGLAGGEETQYF